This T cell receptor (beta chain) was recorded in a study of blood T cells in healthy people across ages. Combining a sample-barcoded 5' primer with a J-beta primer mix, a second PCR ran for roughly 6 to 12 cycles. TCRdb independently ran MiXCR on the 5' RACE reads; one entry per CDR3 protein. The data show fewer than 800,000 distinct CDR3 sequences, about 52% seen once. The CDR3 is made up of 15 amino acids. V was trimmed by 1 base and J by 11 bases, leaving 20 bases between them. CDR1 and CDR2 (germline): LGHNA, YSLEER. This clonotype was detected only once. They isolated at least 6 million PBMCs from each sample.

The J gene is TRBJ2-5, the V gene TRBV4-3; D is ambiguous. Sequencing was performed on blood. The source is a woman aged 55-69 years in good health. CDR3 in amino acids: CASSQGAQYYERQYF. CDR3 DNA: TGCGCCAGCAGCCAAGGGGCACAGTACTACGAGAGGCAGTACTTC.